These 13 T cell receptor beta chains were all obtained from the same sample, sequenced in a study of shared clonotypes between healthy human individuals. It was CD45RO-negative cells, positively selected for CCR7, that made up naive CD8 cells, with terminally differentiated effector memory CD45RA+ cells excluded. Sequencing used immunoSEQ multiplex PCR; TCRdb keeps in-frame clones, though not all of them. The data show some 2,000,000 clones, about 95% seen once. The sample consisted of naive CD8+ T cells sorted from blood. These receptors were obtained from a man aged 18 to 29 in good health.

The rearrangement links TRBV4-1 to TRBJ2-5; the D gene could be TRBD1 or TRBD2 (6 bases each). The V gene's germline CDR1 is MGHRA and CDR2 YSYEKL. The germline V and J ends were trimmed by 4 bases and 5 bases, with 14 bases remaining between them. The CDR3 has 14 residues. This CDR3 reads CASSLLGGRETQYF. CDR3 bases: TGCGCCAGCAGCCTTTTAGGGGGGCGGGAGACCCAGTACTTC.

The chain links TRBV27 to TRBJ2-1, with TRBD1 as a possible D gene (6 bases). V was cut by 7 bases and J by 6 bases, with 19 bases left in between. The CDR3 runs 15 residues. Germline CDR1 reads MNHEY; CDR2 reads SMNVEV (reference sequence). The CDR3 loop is CASTSSPGAVNEQFF. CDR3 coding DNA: TGTGCCAGCACCTCCTCCCCAGGGGCGGTCAATGAGCAGTTCTTC.

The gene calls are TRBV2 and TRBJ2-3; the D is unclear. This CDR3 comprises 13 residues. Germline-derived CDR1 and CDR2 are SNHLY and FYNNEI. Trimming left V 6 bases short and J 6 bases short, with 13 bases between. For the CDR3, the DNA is TGTGCCAGCAGGGGCCTTATGGTTGATACGCAGTATTTT. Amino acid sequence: CASRGLMVDTQYF.

The CDR3 nucleotides read TGTGCCAGCAGCTTAGTCGTCGGAGGGACAGGGGGCAAGAACTATGGCTACACCTTC. Amino acids: CASSLVVGGTGGKNYGYTF. The chain couples TRBV7-6 to TRBJ1-2; 12 bases map to TRBD1. Trimming at V came to 1 base and at J to 2 bases, leaving 11 bases not matched to a gene. Germline values: CDR1 SGHVS, CDR2 FNYEAQ. This CDR3 comprises 19 residues.

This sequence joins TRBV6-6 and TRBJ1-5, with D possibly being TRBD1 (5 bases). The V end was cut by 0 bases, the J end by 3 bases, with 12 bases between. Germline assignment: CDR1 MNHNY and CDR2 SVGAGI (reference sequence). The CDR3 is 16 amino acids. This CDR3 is CASSYSMTDYNQPQHF. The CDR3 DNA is TGTGCCAGCAGTTACTCGATGACAGACTACAATCAGCCCCAGCATTTT.

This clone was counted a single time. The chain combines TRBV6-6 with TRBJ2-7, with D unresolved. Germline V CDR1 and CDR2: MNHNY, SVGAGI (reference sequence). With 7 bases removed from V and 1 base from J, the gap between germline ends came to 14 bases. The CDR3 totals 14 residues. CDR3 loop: CASTLRVGSYEQYF. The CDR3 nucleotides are TGTGCCAGCACCCTAAGAGTCGGGTCCTACGAGCAGTACTTC.

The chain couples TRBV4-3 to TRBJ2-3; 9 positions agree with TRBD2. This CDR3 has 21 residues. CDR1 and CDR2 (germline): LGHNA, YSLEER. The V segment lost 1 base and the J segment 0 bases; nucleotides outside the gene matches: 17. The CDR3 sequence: CASSQGVGERLAVTSTDTQYF. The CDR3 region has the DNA TGCGCCAGCAGCCAAGGGGTAGGGGAGAGACTAGCGGTTACTAGCACAGATACGCAGTATTTT.

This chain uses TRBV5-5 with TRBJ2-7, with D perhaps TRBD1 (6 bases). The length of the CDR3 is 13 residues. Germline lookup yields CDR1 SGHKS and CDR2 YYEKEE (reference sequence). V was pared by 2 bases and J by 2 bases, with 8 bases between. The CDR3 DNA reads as TGTGCCAGCAGCTTCCCAGGGGCCTACGAGCAGTACTTC. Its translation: CASSFPGAYEQYF.

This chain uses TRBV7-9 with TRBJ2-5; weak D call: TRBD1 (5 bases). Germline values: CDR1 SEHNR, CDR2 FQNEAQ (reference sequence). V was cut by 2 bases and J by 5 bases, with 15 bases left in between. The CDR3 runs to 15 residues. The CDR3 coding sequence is TGTGCCAGCAGCTTAATAGGGGTTTCCAGTGAGACCCAGTACTTC. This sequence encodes CASSLIGVSSETQYF.

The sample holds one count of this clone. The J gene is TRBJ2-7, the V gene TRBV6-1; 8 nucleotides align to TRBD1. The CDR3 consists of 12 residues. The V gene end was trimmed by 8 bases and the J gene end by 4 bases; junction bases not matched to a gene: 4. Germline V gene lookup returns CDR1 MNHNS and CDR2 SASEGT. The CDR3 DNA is TGTGCCAGCGGGACAGGCTATTACGAGCAGTACTTC. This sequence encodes CASGTGYYEQYF.

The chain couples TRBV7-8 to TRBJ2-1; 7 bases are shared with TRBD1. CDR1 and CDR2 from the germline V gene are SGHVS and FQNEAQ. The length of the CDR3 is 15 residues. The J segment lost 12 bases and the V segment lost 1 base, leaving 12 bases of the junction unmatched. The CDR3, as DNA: TGTGCCAGCAGCTTAGAGGGGGACAGCCCACCTGGGCAGTTCTTC. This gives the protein CASSLEGDSPPGQFF. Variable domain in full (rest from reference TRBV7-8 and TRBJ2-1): GAGVSQSPRYKVAKRGQDVALRCDPISGHVSLFWYQQALGQGPEFLTYFQNEAQLDKSGLPSDRFFAERPEGSVSTLKIQRTQQEDSAVYLCASSLEGDSPPGQFFGPGTRLTVL.

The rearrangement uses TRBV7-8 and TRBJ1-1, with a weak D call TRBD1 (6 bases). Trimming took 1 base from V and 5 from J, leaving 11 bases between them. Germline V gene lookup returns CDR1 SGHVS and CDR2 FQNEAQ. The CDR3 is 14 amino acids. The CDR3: CASSLVERGTEAFF. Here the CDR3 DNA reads TGTGCCAGCAGCTTAGTGGAGAGGGGGACTGAAGCTTTCTTT.

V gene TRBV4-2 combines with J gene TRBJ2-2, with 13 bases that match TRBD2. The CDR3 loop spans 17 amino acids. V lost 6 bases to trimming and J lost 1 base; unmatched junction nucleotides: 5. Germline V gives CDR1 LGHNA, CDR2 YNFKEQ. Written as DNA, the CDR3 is TGTGCCAGCAGTGCGGGGACTAGCGGGGTGAACACCGGGGAGCTGTTTTTT. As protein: CASSAGTSGVNTGELFF.